This T cell receptor (beta chain) derives from a study of shared clonotypes between healthy human individuals. Only in-frame clones appear in the TCRdb table, and some are missing; sequencing was by immunoSEQ multiplex PCR. The sample holds about 980,000 clones, 60% to 85% seen once. Concerning this clone itself: Its target is unknown.

Whole-study results and caveats: Clonotype sharing among donors was thought likely to change with sequencing depth. Roughly 5% of naive CD4 clonotypes were shared across several donors. Among the subsets, naive ones generally showed larger estimated richness than memory ones.

This CDR3 has 15 amino acids. The germline V gene encodes CDR1 LNHNV and CDR2 YYDKDF (reference sequence). J was trimmed by 6 bases and V by 3 bases; bases with no gene match: 7. The specimen was memory CD4+ T cells sorted from blood. Subset denoted: CD45RA-negative fraction. The rearrangement links TRBV15 to TRBJ2-1; 8 nucleotides align to TRBD2. The clonotype originates from a man aged 18 to 30 in good health. The CDR3 loop reads CATSRVGLGLNEQFF. Here the CDR3 DNA reads TGTGCCACCAGCAGGGTGGGACTAGGCCTCAATGAGCAGTTCTTC.